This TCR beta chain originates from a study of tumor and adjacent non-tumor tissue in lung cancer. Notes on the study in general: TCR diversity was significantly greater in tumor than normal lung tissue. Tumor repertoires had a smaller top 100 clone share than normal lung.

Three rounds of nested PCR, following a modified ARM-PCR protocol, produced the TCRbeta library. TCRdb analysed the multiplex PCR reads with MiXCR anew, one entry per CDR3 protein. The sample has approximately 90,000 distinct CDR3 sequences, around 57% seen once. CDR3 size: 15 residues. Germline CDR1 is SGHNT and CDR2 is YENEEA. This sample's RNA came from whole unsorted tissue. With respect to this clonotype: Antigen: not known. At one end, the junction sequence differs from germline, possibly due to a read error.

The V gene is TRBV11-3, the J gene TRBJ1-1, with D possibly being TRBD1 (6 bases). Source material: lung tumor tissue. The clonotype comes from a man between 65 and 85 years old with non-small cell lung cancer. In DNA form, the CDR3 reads TGTGCCAGCAGCCGCGGGACAAATATGAACACTGAAGCTCTCTTT. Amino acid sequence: CASSRGTNMNTEALF.